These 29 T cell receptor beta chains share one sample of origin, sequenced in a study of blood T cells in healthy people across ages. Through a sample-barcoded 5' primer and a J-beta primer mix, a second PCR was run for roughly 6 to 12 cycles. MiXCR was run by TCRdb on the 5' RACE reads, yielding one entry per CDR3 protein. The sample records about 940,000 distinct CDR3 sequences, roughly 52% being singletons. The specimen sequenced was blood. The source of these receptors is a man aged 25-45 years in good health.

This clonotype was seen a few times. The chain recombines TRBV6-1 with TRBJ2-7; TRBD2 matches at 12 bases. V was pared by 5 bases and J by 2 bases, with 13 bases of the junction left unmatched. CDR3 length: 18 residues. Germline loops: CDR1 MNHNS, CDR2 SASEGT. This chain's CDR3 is CASSPTTSGGSYTYEQYF. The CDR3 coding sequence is TGTGCCAGCAGTCCTACGACTAGCGGGGGCTCATACACCTACGAGCAGTACTTC.

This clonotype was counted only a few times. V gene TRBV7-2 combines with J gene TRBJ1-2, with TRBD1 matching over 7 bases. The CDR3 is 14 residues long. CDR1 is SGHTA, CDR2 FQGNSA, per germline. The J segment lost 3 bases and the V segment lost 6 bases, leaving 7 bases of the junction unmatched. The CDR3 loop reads CASRGTVLYYGYTF. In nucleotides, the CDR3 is TGTGCCAGCAGGGGGACAGTTCTATACTATGGCTACACCTTC.

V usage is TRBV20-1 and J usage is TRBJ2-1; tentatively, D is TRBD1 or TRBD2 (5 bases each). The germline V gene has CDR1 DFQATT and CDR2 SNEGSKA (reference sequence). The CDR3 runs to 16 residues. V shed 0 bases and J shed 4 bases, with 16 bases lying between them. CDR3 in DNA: TGCAGTGCTAGAGATGCCGGGGCCGATGGGTACAATGAGCAGTTCTTC. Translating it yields CSARDAGADGYNEQFF.

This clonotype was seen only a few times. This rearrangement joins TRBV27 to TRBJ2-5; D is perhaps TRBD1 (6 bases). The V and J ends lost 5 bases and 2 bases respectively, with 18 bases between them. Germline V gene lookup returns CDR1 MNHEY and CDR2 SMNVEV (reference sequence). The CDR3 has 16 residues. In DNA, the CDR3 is TGTGCCAGCAGTCCGACGATGACAGGCCTTCAAGAGACCCAGTACTTC. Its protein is CASSPTMTGLQETQYF.

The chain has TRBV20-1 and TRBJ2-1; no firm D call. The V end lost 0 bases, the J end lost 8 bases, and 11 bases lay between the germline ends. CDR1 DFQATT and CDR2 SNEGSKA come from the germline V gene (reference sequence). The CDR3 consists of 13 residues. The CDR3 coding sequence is TGCAGTGCTAGAGATCTTAATCTCGATGAGCAGTTCTTC. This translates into CSARDLNLDEQFF.

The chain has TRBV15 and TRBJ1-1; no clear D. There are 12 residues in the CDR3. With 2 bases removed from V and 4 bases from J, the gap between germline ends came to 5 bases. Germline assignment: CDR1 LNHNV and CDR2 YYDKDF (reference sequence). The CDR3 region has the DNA TGTGCCACCAGCAGATCTGGCACTGAAGCTTTCTTT. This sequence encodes CATSRSGTEAFF.

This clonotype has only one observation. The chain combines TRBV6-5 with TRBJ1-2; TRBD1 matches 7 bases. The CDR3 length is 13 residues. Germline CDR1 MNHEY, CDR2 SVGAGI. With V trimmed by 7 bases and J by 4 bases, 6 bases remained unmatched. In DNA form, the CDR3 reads TGTGCCAGCAAAGAACAGGGGTTCTATGGCTACACCTTC. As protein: CASKEQGFYGYTF.

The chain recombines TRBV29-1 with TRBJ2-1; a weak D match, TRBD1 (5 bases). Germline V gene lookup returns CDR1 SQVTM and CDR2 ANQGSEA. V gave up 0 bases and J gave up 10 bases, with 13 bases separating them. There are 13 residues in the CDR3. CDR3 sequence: CSVEDNRNYEQFF. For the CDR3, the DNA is TGCAGCGTTGAAGATAACAGGAACTACGAGCAGTTCTTC.

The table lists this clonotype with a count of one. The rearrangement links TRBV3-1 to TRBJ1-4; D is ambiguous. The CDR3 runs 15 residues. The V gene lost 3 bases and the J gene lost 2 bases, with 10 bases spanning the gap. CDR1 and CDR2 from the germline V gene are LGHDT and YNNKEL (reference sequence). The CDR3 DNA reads TGTGCCAGCAGCCACGCCGGGAGGACTAATGAAAAACTGTTTTTT. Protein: CASSHAGRTNEKLFF.

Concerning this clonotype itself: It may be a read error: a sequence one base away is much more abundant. CDR3 residues: CASSQMVAGPCGYTF. Written as DNA, the CDR3 is TGTGCCAGCAGCCAAATGGTCGCGGGGCCGTGTGGCTACACCTTC. The chain recombines TRBV14 with TRBJ1-2, with D perhaps matching TRBD1 (5 bases). Germline V lookup: CDR1 SGHDN, CDR2 FVKESK. The CDR3 sequence is 15 residues long. V was pared by 2 bases and J by 7 bases, with 17 bases between. The full variable domain, rest sourced from reference TRBV14 and TRBJ1-2, is EAGVTQFPSHSVIEKGQTVTLRCDPISGHDNLYWYRRVMGKEIKFLLHFVKESKQDESGMPNNRFLAERTGGTYSTLKVQPAELEDSGVYFCASSQMVAGPCGYTFGSGTRLTVV.

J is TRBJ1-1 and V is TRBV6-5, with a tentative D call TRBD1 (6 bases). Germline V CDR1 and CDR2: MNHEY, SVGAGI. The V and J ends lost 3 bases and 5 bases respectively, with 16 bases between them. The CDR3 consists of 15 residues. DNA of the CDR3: TGTGCCAGCAGTTATTCCCACCGAGGGGGGACTGAAGCTTTCTTT. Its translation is CASSYSHRGGTEAFF.

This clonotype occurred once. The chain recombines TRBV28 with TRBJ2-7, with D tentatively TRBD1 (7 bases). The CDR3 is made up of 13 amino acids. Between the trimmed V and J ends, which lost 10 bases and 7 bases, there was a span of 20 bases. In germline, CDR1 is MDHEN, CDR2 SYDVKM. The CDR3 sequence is CAITGTQGGEQYF. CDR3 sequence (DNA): TGTGCCATCACAGGCACCCAGGGGGGTGAGCAGTACTTC.

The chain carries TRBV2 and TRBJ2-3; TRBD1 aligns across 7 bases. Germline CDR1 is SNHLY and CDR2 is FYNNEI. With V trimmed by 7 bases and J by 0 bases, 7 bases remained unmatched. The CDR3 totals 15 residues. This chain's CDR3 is CASMQDRASTDTQYF. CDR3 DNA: TGTGCCAGCATGCAAGACAGGGCTAGCACAGATACGCAGTATTTT.

CDR3 DNA: TGTGCCAGCAGCTTTGGGACCCTCGACACCGGGGAGCTGTTTTTT. It codes for CASSFGTLDTGELFF. The V and J genes are TRBV11-2 and TRBJ2-2, with D possibly being TRBD1 or TRBD2 (5 bases each). The CDR3 covers 15 residues. The germline V and J ends were trimmed by 3 bases and 3 bases, with 11 bases remaining between them. In germline, CDR1 is SGHAT, CDR2 FQNNGV.

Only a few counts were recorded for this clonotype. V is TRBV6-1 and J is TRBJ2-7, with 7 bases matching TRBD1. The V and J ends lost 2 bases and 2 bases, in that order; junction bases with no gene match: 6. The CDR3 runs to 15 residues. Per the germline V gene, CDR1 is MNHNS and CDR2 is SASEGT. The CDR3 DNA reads TGTGCCAGCAGTGAACCCGGGACAGCTACCTACGAGCAGTACTTC. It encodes CASSEPGTATYEQYF.

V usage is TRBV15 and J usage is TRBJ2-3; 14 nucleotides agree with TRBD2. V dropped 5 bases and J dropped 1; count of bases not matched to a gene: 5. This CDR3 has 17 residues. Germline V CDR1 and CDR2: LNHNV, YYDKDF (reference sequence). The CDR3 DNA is TGTGCCACCAGCGTCCGACTAGCGGGGGGGGGCACAGATACGCAGTATTTT. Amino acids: CATSVRLAGGGTDTQYF. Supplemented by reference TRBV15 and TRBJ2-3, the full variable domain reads DAMVIQNPRYQVTQFGKPVTLSCSQTLNHNVMYWYQQKSSQAPKLLFHYYDKDFNNEADTPDNFQSRRPNTSFCFLDIRSPGLGDTAMYLCATSVRLAGGGTDTQYFGPGTRLTVL.

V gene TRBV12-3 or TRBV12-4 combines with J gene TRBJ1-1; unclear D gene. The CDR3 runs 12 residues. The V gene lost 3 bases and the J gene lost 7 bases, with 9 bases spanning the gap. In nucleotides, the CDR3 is TGTGCCAGCAGTTTCCCAGGAAATGAAGCTTTCTTT. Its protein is CASSFPGNEAFF.

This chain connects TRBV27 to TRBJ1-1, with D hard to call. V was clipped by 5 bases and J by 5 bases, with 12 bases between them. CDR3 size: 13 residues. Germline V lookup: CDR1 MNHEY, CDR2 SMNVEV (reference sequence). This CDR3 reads CASSVGVDTEAFF. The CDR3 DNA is TGTGCCAGCAGTGTTGGTGTGGATACTGAAGCTTTCTTT.

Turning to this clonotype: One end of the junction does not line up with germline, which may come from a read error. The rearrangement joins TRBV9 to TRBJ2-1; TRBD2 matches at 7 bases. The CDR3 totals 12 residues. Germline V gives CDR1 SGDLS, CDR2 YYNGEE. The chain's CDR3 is CASSGAPNEQFF. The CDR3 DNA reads TGCGCCAGCAGCGGGGCCCCCAATGAGCAGTTCTTC.

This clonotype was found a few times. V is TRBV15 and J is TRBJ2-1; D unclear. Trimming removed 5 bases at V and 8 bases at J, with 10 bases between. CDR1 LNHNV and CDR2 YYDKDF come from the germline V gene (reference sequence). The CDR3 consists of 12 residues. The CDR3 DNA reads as TGTGCCACCAGCCAATCCGGGCATGAGCAGTTCTTC. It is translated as CATSQSGHEQFF. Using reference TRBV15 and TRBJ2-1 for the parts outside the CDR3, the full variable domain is DAMVIQNPRYQVTQFGKPVTLSCSQTLNHNVMYWYQQKSSQAPKLLFHYYDKDFNNEADTPDNFQSRRPNTSFCFLDIRSPGLGDTAMYLCATSQSGHEQFFGPGTRLTVL.

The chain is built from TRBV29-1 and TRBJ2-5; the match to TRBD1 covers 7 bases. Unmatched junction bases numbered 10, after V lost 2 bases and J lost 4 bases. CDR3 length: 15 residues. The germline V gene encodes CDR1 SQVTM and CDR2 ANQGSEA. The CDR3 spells CSVERLQGPGETQYF. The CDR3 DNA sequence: TGCAGCGTTGAAAGGTTACAGGGGCCAGGAGAGACCCAGTACTTC.

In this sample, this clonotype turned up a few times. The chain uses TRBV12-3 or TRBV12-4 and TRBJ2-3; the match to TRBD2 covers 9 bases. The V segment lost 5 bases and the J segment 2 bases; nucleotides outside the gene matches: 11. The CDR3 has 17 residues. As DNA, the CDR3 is TGTGCCAGCAGTATACCCGGGACTAGCAGCTACACAGATACGCAGTATTTT. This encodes CASSIPGTSSYTDTQYF.

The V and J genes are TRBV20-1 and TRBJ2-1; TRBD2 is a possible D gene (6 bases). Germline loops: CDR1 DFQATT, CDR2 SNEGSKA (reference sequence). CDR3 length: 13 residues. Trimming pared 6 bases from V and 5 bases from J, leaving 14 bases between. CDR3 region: CSAPTRSHNEQFF. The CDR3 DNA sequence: TGCAGTGCCCCGACTAGATCCCACAATGAGCAGTTCTTC.

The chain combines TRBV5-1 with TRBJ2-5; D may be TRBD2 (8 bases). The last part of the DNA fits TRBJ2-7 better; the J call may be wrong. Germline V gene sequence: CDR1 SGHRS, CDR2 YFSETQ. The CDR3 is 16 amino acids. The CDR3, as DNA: TGCGCCAGCAGCTCGGGTAGCGGGACAGAAACCTACGAGCAGTACTTC. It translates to CASSSGSGTETYEQYF.

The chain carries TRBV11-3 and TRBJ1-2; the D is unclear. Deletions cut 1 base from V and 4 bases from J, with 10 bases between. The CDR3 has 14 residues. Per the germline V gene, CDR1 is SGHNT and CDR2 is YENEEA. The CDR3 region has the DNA TGTGCCAGCAGCTTAGCCACAGCATCCTATGGCTACACCTTC. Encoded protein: CASSLATASYGYTF.

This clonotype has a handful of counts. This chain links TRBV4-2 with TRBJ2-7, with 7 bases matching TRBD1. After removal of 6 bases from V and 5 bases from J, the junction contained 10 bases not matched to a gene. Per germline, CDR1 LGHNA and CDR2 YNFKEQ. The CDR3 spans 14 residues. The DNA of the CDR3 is TGTGCCAGCAGAAGGGGGCTGGTATCAGACGAGCAGTACTTC. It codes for CASRRGLVSDEQYF.

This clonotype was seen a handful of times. The CDR3 nucleotides are TGTGCCATCAGTGAGTCAGTGGGCAGCAATTCACCCCTCCACTTT. Residues: CAISESVGSNSPLHF. The rearrangement uses TRBV10-3 and TRBJ1-6; D is unresolved. The V gene lost 0 bases and the J gene lost 7 bases, with 10 bases spanning the gap. Per germline, CDR1 ENHRY and CDR2 SYGVKD. The CDR3 consists of 15 residues.

The CDR3 sequence is CSARPTGIPYEQYF. CDR3 nucleotides: TGCAGTGCTAGACCGACAGGGATTCCCTACGAGCAGTACTTC. This chain uses TRBV20-1 with TRBJ2-7, with 7 bases fitting TRBD1. The germline gives CDR1 DFQATT, CDR2 SNEGSKA (reference sequence). The junction had 6 bases not matched to a gene; V was cut back by 2 bases and J by 2 bases. The length of the CDR3 is 14 residues.

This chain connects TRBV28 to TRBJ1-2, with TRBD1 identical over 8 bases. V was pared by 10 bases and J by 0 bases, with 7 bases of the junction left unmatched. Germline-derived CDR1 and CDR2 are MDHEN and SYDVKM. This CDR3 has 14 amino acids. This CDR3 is CATRGTGTNYGYTF. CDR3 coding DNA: TGTGCCACCAGGGGGACAGGCACTAACTATGGCTACACCTTC.